These 18 T cell receptor beta chains were sequenced from one sample in a study of blood T cell repertoires in COVID-19. The protocol was immunoSEQ multiplex PCR, while the TCRdb copy is restricted to in-frame clones and leaves out a portion. The profile covers 200,000 or so clones, with less than 90% appearing a single time and roughly 1.7% taken by the ten largest. The sequenced material came from peripheral blood. These receptors all stem from a man aged 65 to 85 with acute or convalescent COVID-19.

The V gene is TRBV15, the J gene TRBJ1-2; no definite D call. Looked up from germline, CDR1 is LNHNV and CDR2 is YYDKDF (reference sequence). There are 15 residues in the CDR3. The V end lost 0 bases, the J end lost 7 bases, and 15 bases lay between the germline ends. CDR3 residues: CATSRDRRTYSGYTF. Here the CDR3 DNA reads TGTGCCACCAGCAGAGATCGGAGGACTTACTCTGGCTACACCTTC.

The CDR3 sequence: CASSLPPGTGELFF. CDR3 bases: TGTGCCAGCAGTTTACCGCCGGGGACCGGGGAGCTGTTTTTT. The V and J genes are TRBV28 and TRBJ2-2; D possibly corresponds to TRBD2 (5 bases). Per germline, CDR1 MDHEN and CDR2 SYDVKM. The CDR3 has 14 amino acids. The V end lost 2 bases, the J end lost 5 bases, and 9 bases lay between the germline ends.

The gene calls are TRBV6-5 and TRBJ1-5; no clear D gene. Trimming pared 5 bases from V and 3 bases from J, leaving 8 bases between. The CDR3 totals 13 residues. Germline assignment: CDR1 MNHEY and CDR2 SVGAGI. CDR3: CASSTEPNQPQHF. CDR3 nucleotides: TGTGCCAGCAGTACCGAGCCCAATCAGCCCCAGCATTTT.

CDR3 sequence: CASSTSSWGPTSNQPQHF. The CDR3 DNA is TGTGCCAGCAGTACCTCCTCATGGGGGCCGACTAGCAATCAGCCCCAGCATTTT. The rearrangement joins TRBV6-2 or TRBV6-3 to TRBJ1-5; D perhaps matches TRBD1 (6 bases). With 5 bases removed from V and 0 bases from J, the gap between germline ends came to 20 bases. Germline V gene lookup returns CDR1 MNHEY and CDR2 SVGEGT. This CDR3 is 18 amino acids long.

This clone was picked up one time. V is TRBV24-1 and J is TRBJ2-1; 10 bases are shared with TRBD2. CDR3 length: 13 residues. Germline V CDR1 and CDR2: KGHDR, SFDVKD. The V segment lost 8 bases and the J segment 8 bases; nucleotides outside the gene matches: 5. CDR3 DNA: TGTGCCACCAAGGCTAGCGGGAGCGATGAGCAGTTCTTC. Its translation is CATKASGSDEQFF.

The chain joins TRBV12-3 or TRBV12-4 to TRBJ2-5, with D possibly TRBD1 on 5 matching bases. The CDR3 is 13 residues long. With 3 bases removed from V and 6 bases from J, the gap between germline ends came to 11 bases. The CDR3 is CASSFRGSKTQYF. The CDR3, as DNA: TGTGCCAGCAGTTTTAGGGGCTCGAAGACCCAGTACTTC.

The genes are TRBV3-1 (or the pseudogene TRBV3-2) and TRBJ2-2, with 12 bases matching TRBD2. Per germline, CDR1 LGHDT and CDR2 YNNKEL (reference sequence). The V and J ends lost 4 bases and 7 bases, in that order; junction bases with no gene match: 4. The length of the CDR3 is 15 residues. CDR3 loop: CASSPRLAGVGELFF. As DNA, the CDR3 is TGTGCCAGCAGCCCCCGACTAGCGGGAGTCGGGGAGCTGTTTTTT.

J is TRBJ1-2 and V is TRBV18, with D tentatively TRBD1 (5 bases). CDR3 length: 13 amino acids. The germline V gene encodes CDR1 KGHSH and CDR2 LQKENI. Between the trimmed V and J ends, which lost 4 bases and 4 bases, there was a span of 10 bases. DNA for the CDR3: TGTGCCAGCTCACTGAGACAGCCCTATGGCTACACCTTC. It codes for CASSLRQPYGYTF.

The rearrangement links TRBV6-2 or TRBV6-3 to TRBJ2-4; 10 bases align to TRBD2. CDR1 is MNHEY and CDR2 is SVGEGT in the germline V gene. The CDR3 loop spans 18 amino acids. V trimming: 4 bases; J trimming: 0 bases; junction bases outside the gene matches: 9. Written as DNA, the CDR3 is TGTGCCAGCAGTTCGAATAGCGGGAGGAAACTAGCCAAAAACATTCAGTACTTC. Translation gives CASSSNSGRKLAKNIQYF.

The V call is TRBV29-1, the J call TRBJ1-1; D is possibly TRBD1 (5 bases). V was cut by 4 bases and J by 5 bases, with 14 bases left in between. The CDR3 contains 13 residues. Per the germline V gene, CDR1 is SQVTM and CDR2 is ANQGSEA. CDR3 DNA: TGCAGCGTTGCTAAAAGGGGAGGGACTGAAGCTTTCTTT. This codes for CSVAKRGGTEAFF.

J is TRBJ2-3 and V is TRBV3-1 (or the pseudogene TRBV3-2); 8 positions agree with TRBD2. Germline values: CDR1 LGHDT, CDR2 YNNKEL (reference sequence). The CDR3 contains 15 residues. V dropped 4 bases and J dropped 0; count of bases not matched to a gene: 3. The CDR3 protein is CASSPTSGSTDTQYF. The CDR3 DNA reads as TGTGCCAGCAGCCCCACTAGCGGTAGCACAGATACGCAGTATTTT.

The chain has TRBV29-1 and TRBJ1-2; D might be TRBD1 (6 bases). V was shortened by 6 bases and J by 4 bases, with 12 bases between the two germline ends. The CDR3 is made up of 12 amino acids. Germline V lookup: CDR1 SQVTM, CDR2 ANQGSEA. The CDR3 DNA reads TGCAGCGTGGGTCAGGGGTCCTATGGCTACACCTTC. It codes for CSVGQGSYGYTF.

V gene TRBV7-6 combines with J gene TRBJ2-2; 8 positions match TRBD2. CDR3 length equals 16 residues. V lost 5 bases and J lost 4; bases outside the gene matches: 9. Germline values: CDR1 SGHVS, CDR2 FNYEAQ. CDR3: CASSLGRGASTGELFF. The CDR3 DNA is TGTGCCAGCAGCCTTGGGCGGGGGGCGAGCACCGGGGAGCTGTTTTTT.

The CDR3 here is CASSSLAGTLTQYF. CDR3 nucleotides: TGTGCCAGCAGCTCCTTAGCGGGGACTTTAACCCAGTACTTC. This chain links TRBV11-2 with TRBJ2-5; 8 bases align to TRBD2. V trimming: 4 bases; J trimming: 8 bases; junction bases outside the gene matches: 9. The germline V gene has CDR1 SGHAT and CDR2 FQNNGV. The CDR3 sequence is 14 residues long.

The rearrangement uses TRBV6-5 and TRBJ1-3, with 7 bases lining up with TRBD1. The CDR3 is 15 amino acids. After removal of 5 bases from V and 0 bases from J, the junction contained 4 bases not matched to a gene. Germline lookup yields CDR1 MNHEY and CDR2 SVGAGI. CDR3 sequence (DNA): TGTGCCAGCAGTCGGGACAGCGGCTCTGGAAACACCATATATTTT. Amino acids: CASSRDSGSGNTIYF.

This CDR3 is CATRGLTGTHNTDTQYF. The CDR3 DNA follows: TGTGCCACCAGGGGACTCACCGGGACTCACAACACAGATACGCAGTATTTT. The rearrangement joins TRBV24-1 to TRBJ2-3; possibly TRBD2 for D (6 bases). V was pared by 7 bases and J by 2 bases, with 21 bases between. The CDR3 has 17 residues. Germline lookup yields CDR1 KGHDR and CDR2 SFDVKD.

J is TRBJ1-4 and V is TRBV7-6; D uncertain. Germline values: CDR1 SGHVS, CDR2 FNYEAQ. V lost 3 bases to trimming and J lost 3 bases, with 17 bases between them. This CDR3 contains 17 residues. Here the CDR3 reads CASSFGLLTASNEKLFF. The CDR3 DNA reads as TGTGCCAGCAGCTTCGGACTATTGACGGCCTCTAATGAAAAACTGTTTTTT. Full variable domain (rest looked up from reference TRBV7-6 and TRBJ1-4): GAGVSQSPRYKVTKRGQDVALRCDPISGHVSLYWYRQALGQGPEFLTYFNYEAQQDKSGLPNDRFSAERPEGSISTLTIQRTEQRDSAMYRCASSFGLLTASNEKLFFGSGTQLSVL.

This clone was observed a few times. The genes are TRBV9 and TRBJ1-2, with TRBD1 identical over 12 bases. V gave up 2 bases and J gave up 7 bases; unmatched junction bases: 6. The CDR3 runs 15 residues. The germline gives CDR1 SGDLS, CDR2 YYNGEE. The CDR3 sequence: CASSVGTGGEGGYTF. The CDR3 region has the DNA TGTGCCAGCAGCGTCGGGACAGGGGGCGAAGGTGGCTACACCTTC.